A single sample is the source of the 5 T cell receptor beta chains below, sequenced in a study of shared clonotypes between healthy human individuals (dated by TCRdb to 2018 to 2021). Libraries came from the immunoSEQ multiplex PCR assay. This immuneACCESS table, as held by TCRdb, lists in-frame sequences with V and J called but not all clones. Of the missing ones, under half trace to an unresolved V gene in checked studies; the others have no known cause. This sample comprises about 2.3 million clones, over 90% of them detected only once. The top ten hold about 0.39% of the sample. Sequenced sample: naive CD4+ T cells from PBMCs. The cell subset or site label on this specimen signifies: CD45RA+ positively selected. The receptors stem from a man between 18 and 29 years old in good health. Some clones in this sample may be carry-over from other donors' samples.

Note on this clone: This specimen includes other DNA sequences encoding the same CDR3. V is TRBV28 and J is TRBJ2-1; the match to TRBD1 covers 8 bases. The CDR3 extends over 14 amino acids. After removal of 6 bases from V and 7 bases from J, the junction contained 8 bases not matched to a gene. CDR1 MDHEN and CDR2 SYDVKM come from the germline V gene. CDR3 amino acids: CASSLTGGWNEQFF. CDR3 nucleotide sequence: TGTGCCAGCAGCCTTACAGGGGGATGGAATGAGCAGTTCTTC.

The rearrangement links TRBV6-1 to TRBJ2-4; D is unresolved. Germline lookup yields CDR1 MNHNS and CDR2 SASEGT. The CDR3 length is 14 residues. Trimming took 3 bases from V and 5 from J, leaving 11 bases between them. CDR3 loop: CASSDARTENIQYF. The DNA of the CDR3 is TGTGCCAGCAGTGACGCCCGGACGGAAAACATTCAGTACTTC.

The rearrangement uses TRBV7-9 and TRBJ2-1; TRBD2 matches 8 bases. This CDR3 contains 16 residues. Looked up from germline, CDR1 is SEHNR and CDR2 is FQNEAQ (reference sequence). With 2 bases clipped from V and 6 bases from J, the junction kept 9 bases outside the gene matches. The DNA of the CDR3 is TGTGCCAGCAGCTTAACGGCATCGGGACTAGGCAATGAGCAGTTCTTC. It is translated as CASSLTASGLGNEQFF.

The genes are TRBV18 and TRBJ2-4; D ambiguous. Germline-derived CDR1 and CDR2 are KGHSH and LQKENI. The CDR3 loop spans 13 amino acids. The V end was cut by 6 bases, the J end by 2 bases, with 8 bases between. Written as DNA, the CDR3 is TGTGCCAGCTCGGCGGTACCCAAAAACATTCAGTACTTC. Translation gives CASSAVPKNIQYF.

This clone was found once. The J gene is TRBJ2-1, the V gene TRBV6-4, with D possibly matching TRBD2 (5 bases). This CDR3 spans 15 amino acids. Trimming removed 0 bases at V and 11 bases at J, with 17 bases between. Germline values: CDR1 MRHNA, CDR2 SNTAGT. CDR3 amino acids: CASSDSGGVGSKQFF. The CDR3 DNA sequence: TGTGCCAGCAGTGACTCGGGCGGCGTAGGGAGTAAGCAGTTCTTC.